The present TCR beta chain was sequenced within a study of shared clonotypes between healthy human individuals. Study-wide background: Three plates each covered CD4 naive and memory; CD8 naive two, CD8 memory one. General observations from the study: Relative to their counterparts shared across all four donors, non-shared clonotypes exhibited diminished generation probabilities. The study generally estimated greater richness for naive than memory subsets.

This clone was seen just once. Its antigen is still unknown. This same CDR3 is encoded by further DNA sequences in the sample. The CDR3 runs to 14 residues. V lost 4 bases, J lost 4 bases, and 3 bases stayed unmatched. Germline-derived CDR1 and CDR2 are SEHNR and FQNEAQ (reference sequence). As handled by the study authors: Filtering differed since immunoSEQ provided only junctions, with no quality scores. Only in-frame clones appear in the TCRdb table, and some are missing; sequencing was by immunoSEQ multiplex PCR. D and trimming were read from the DNA, whereas the V and J calls and clone size are those reported in that table. The sample holds 2 million or so clones, 95% seen once.

The chain recombines TRBV7-9 with TRBJ1-1; 10 nucleotides match TRBD1. The sample taken for sequencing was naive CD4+ T cells sorted from blood. As to subset: CD45RA+ positively selected. The TCR was taken from a man between 18 and 35 years old in good health. The CDR3, as DNA: TGTGCCAGCAGCTCCGACAGGGGGCGCACTGAAGCTTTCTTT. Amino acid sequence: CASSSDRGRTEAFF.